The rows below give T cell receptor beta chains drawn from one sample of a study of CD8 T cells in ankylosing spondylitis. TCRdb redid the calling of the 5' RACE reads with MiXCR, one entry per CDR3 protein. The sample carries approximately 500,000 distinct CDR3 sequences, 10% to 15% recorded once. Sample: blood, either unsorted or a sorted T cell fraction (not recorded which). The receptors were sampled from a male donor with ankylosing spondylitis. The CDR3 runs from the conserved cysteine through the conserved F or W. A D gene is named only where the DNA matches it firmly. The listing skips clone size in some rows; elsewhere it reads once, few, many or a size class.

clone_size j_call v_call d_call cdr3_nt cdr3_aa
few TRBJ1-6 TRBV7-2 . TGTGCCAGCACTTTAGGGAGTAATTCACCCCTCCACTTT CASTLGSNSPLHF
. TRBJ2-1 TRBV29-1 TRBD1 TGCAGCGCCCACGGGGACAGGATTAGGAATGAGCAGTTCTTC CSAHGDRIRNEQFF
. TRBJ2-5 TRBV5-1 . TGCGCCAGCAGCTTGTTCGCCAGTACCCAAGAGACCCAGTACTTC CASSLFASTQETQYF
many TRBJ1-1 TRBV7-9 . TGTGCCAGCAGCTTAGCTAGCGGTGGGGACACTGAAGCTTTCTTT CASSLASGGDTEAFF
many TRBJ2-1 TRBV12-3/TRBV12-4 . TGTGCCAGCAGTTCCGCCTGGGATCGTAATGAGCAGTTCTTC CASSSAWDRNEQFF
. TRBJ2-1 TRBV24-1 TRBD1 TGTGCCACCAGTGACCCACGGGACAGTTCCACCAAGCAGTTCTTC CATSDPRDSSTKQFF
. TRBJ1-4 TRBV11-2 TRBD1 TGTGCCAGCAGCAAGGGACAGGGTGACGAAAAACTGTTTTTT CASSKGQGDEKLFF
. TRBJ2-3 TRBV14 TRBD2 TGTGCCAGCAGCCCGTCTAGCGGGAGGGCCGATACGCAGTATTTT CASSPSSGRADTQYF
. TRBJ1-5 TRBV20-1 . TGCAGTGCTACTATTAGCAGAAACAGGGAAAATCAGCCCCAGCATTTT CSATISRNRENQPQHF
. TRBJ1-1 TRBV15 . TGTGCCACCAGCAGAGATGCGGGGAGGACTGAAGCTTTCTTT CATSRDAGRTEAFF
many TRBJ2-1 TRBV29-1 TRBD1 TGCAGCGTACTCAGACAGGGGAAGCATGAGCAGTTCTTC CSVLRQGKHEQFF
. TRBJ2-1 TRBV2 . TGTGCCAGCAGTGAAGGGGGCAGGCCCTCGGGTGAGCAGTTCTTC CASSEGGRPSGEQFF
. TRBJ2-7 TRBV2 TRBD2 TGTGCCAGCAGTGAAGTTCGGCTAGCGGGGTCCTACGAGCAGTACTTC CASSEVRLAGSYEQYF
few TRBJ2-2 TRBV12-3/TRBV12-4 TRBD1 TGTGCCAGCACCAGACAGGGGGCGGCCACCGGGGAGCTGTTTTTT CASTRQGAATGELFF
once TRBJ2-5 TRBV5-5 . TGTGCCAGCAGCCAGGGACCAGACGAGACCCAGTACTTC CASSQGPDETQYF
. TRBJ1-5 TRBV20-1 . TGCAGTGCTAGATCCGGGGCGGGTCAGCCCCAGCATTTT CSARSGAGQPQHF